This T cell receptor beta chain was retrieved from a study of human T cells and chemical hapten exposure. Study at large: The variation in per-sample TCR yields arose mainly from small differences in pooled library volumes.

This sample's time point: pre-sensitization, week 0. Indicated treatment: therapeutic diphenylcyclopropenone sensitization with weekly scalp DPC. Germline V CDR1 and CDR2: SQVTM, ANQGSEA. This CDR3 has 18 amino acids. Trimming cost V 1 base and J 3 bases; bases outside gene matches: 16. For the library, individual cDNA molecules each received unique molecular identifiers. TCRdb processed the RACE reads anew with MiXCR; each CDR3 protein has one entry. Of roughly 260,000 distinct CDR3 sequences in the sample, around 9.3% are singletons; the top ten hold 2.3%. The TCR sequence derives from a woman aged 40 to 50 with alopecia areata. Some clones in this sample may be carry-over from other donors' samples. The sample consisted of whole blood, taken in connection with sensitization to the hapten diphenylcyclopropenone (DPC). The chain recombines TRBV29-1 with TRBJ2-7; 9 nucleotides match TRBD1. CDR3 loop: CSVEGLSYPGQGFYEQYF. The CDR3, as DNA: TGCAGCGTTGAAGGGCTCTCCTATCCGGGACAGGGATTCTACGAGCAGTACTTC.